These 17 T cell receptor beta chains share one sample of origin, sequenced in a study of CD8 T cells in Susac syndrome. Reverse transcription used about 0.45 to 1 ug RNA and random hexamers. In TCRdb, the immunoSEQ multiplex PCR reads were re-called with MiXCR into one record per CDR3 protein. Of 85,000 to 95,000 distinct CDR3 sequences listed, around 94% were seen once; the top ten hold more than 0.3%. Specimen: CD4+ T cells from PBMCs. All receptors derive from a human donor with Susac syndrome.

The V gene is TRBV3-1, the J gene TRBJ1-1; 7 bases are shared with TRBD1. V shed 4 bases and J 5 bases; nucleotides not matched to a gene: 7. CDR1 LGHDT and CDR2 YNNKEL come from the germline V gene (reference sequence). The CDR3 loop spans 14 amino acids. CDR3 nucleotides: TGTGCCAGCAGCCGGGAGGACAGGCAGACTGAAGCTTTCTTT. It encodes CASSREDRQTEAFF.

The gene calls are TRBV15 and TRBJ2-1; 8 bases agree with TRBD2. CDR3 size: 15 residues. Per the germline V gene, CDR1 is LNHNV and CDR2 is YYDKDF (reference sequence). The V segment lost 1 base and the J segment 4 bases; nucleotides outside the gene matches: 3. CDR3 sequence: CATSRVPSGYNEQFF. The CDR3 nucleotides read TGTGCCACCAGCAGAGTGCCTAGCGGGTACAATGAGCAGTTCTTC.

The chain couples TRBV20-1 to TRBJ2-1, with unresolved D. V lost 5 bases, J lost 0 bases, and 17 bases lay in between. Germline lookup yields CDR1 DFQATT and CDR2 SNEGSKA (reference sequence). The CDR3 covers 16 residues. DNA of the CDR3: TGCAGTGCTGAGGATCGGGCAGGCAGCTCCTACAATGAGCAGTTCTTC. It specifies CSAEDRAGSSYNEQFF.

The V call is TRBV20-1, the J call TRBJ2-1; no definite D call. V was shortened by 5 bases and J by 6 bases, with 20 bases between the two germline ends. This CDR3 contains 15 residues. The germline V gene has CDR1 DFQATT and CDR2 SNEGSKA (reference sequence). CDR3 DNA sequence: TGCAGTGCTCTCCCTAACAAAGGGTTTCTCAATGAGCAGTTCTTC. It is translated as CSALPNKGFLNEQFF.

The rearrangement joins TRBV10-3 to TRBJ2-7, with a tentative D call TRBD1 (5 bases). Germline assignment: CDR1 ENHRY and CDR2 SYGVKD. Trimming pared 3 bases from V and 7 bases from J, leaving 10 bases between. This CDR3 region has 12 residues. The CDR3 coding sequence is TGTGCCATCAGTGACCCAAGGGGAGAGCAGTACTTC. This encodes CAISDPRGEQYF.

The DNA for the CDR3 is TGTGCCAGCAGCCCCCGCGGGACAACGACCAATTCACCCCTCCACTTT. This sequence encodes CASSPRGTTTNSPLHF. The rearrangement uses TRBV9 and TRBJ1-6, with TRBD1 as a possible D gene (6 bases). This CDR3 has 16 amino acids. CDR1 is SGDLS and CDR2 is YYNGEE in the germline V gene. V was cut by 4 bases and J by 7 bases, with 18 bases left in between.

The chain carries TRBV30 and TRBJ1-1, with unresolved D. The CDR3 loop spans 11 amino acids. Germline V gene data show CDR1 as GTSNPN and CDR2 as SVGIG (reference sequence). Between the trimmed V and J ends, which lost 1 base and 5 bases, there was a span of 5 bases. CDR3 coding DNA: TGTGCCTGGAGTGCGGAAACTGAAGCTTTCTTT. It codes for CAWSAETEAFF.

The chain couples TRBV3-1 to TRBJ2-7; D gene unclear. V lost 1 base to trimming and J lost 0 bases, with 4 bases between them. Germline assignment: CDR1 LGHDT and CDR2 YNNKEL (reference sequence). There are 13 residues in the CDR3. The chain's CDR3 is CASSQVSSYEQYF. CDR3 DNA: TGTGCCAGCAGCCAAGTGAGCTCCTACGAGCAGTACTTC.

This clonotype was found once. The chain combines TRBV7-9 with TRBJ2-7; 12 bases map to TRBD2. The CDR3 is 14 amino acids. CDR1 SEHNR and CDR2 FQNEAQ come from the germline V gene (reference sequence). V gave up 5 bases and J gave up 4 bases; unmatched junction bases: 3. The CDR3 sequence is CASSPGTSGYEQYF. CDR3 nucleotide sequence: TGTGCCAGCAGCCCTGGGACTAGCGGGTACGAGCAGTACTTC.

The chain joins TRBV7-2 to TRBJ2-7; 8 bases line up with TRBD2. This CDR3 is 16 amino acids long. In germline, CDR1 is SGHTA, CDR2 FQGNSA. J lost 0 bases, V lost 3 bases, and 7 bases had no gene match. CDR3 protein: CASSLSGGGSSYEQYF. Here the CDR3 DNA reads TGTGCCAGCAGCTTGAGTGGCGGGGGGTCCTCCTACGAGCAGTACTTC.

CDR3 sequence: CASSLNLLRGSYNEQFF. The CDR3 bases are TGTGCCAGCAGTTTAAACCTTCTCAGGGGGTCCTACAATGAGCAGTTCTTC. The chain employs TRBV27 and TRBJ2-1, with 7 bases matching TRBD1. Germline V lookup: CDR1 MNHEY, CDR2 SMNVEV (reference sequence). The CDR3 spans 17 residues. The ends lost 2 bases at V and 1 base at J; junction bases unmatched: 8.

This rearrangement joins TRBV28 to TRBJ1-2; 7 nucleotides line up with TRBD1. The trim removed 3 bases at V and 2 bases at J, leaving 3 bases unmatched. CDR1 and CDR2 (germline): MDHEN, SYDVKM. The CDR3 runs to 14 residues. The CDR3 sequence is CASSLGTANYGYTF. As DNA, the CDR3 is TGTGCCAGCAGTTTGGGGACAGCAAACTATGGCTACACCTTC.

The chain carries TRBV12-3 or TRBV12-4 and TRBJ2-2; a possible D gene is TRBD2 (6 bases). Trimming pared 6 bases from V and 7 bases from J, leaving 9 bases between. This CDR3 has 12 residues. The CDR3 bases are TGTGCCAGCAGGCCGGGACTCGGGGAGCTGTTTTTT. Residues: CASRPGLGELFF.

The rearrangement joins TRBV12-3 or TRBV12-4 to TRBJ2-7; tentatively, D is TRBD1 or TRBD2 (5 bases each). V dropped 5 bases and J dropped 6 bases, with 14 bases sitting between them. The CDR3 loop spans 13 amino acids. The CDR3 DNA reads TGTGCCAGCAGTCGTTCAGAGGGGAGCGAGCAGTACTTC. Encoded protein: CASSRSEGSEQYF.

CDR3 in amino acids: CAISEALTTDTQYF. The CDR3 DNA sequence: TGTGCCATCAGTGAGGCCCTGACGACGGATACGCAGTATTTT. V and J are TRBV10-3 and TRBJ2-3; D unclear. The length of the CDR3 is 14 residues. V shed 2 bases and J shed 6 bases, with 12 bases lying between them. CDR1 is ENHRY, CDR2 SYGVKD, per germline.

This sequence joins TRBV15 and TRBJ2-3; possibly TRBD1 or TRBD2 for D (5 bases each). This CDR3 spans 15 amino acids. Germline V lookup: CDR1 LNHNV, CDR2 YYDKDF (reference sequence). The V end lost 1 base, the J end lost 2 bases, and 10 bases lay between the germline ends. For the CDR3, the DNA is TGTGCCACCAGCAGAGGAGGGACGATCACAGATACGCAGTATTTT. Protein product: CATSRGGTITDTQYF. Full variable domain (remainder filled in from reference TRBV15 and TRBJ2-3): DAMVIQNPRYQVTQFGKPVTLSCSQTLNHNVMYWYQQKSSQAPKLLFHYYDKDFNNEADTPDNFQSRRPNTSFCFLDIRSPGLGDTAMYLCATSRGGTITDTQYFGPGTRLTVL.

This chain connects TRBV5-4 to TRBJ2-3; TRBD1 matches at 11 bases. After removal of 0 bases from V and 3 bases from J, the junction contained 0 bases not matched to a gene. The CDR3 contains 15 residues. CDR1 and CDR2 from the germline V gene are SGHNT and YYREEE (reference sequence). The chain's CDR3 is CASSLGDRGTDTQYF. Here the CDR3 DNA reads TGTGCCAGCAGCTTGGGGGACAGGGGGACAGATACGCAGTATTTT. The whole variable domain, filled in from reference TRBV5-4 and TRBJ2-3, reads ETGVTQSPTHLIKTRGQQVTLRCSSQSGHNTVSWYQQALGQGPQFIFQYYREEENGRGNFPPRFSGLQFPNYSSELNVNALELDDSALYLCASSLGDRGTDTQYFGPGTRLTVL.